The 22 T cell receptor beta chains presented below share a single source sample, sequenced in a study of cytomegalovirus exposure and HLA in healthy donors. PCR employed 60 Vbeta and 13 Jbeta primers. The repertoire was sequenced with immunoSEQ multiplex PCR; TCRdb's copy has only in-frame clones and lacks some. The repertoire holds some 140,000 clones, with more than 75% as singletons. The source material was PBMCs. The receptors stem from a young man in good health and CMV-seronegative.

The J gene is TRBJ2-5, the V gene TRBV19, with no clear D. This CDR3 comprises 13 residues. Trimming cost V 6 bases and J 2 bases, with 10 bases left between them. From germline, CDR1 is LNHDA and CDR2 SQIVND (reference sequence). CDR3 DNA: TGTGCCAGTAGAGAGATCCTTCAAGAGACCCAGTACTTC. Translated, it gives CASREILQETQYF.

This clone showed up just once. This sequence joins TRBV28 and TRBJ2-1; 8 bases align to TRBD2. This CDR3 region has 15 residues. The ends lost 7 bases at V and 9 bases at J; junction bases unmatched: 14. Germline V gives CDR1 MDHEN, CDR2 SYDVKM. Here the CDR3 reads CASTPGTRRSGEQFF. CDR3 in DNA: TGTGCCAGCACCCCCGGGACTAGACGGAGCGGTGAGCAGTTCTTC.

In this sample, this clone turned up once. One end of the junction varies from germline; a read error may be responsible. The chain combines TRBV7-9 with TRBJ2-7; D not resolved. Germline V gene lookup returns CDR1 SEHNR and CDR2 FQNEAQ (reference sequence). The CDR3 has 12 residues. CDR3 in DNA: TGTTCCAGCAGCTCTGTATACTACGAGCAGTACTTC. Protein sequence: CSSSSVYYEQYF.

The chain has TRBV7-6 and TRBJ2-5; no clear D gene. V lost 0 bases, J lost 1 base, and 6 bases lay in between. CDR1 is SGHVS, CDR2 FNYEAQ, per germline. The CDR3 sequence is 14 residues long. CDR3 sequence: CASSLALIQETQYF. The CDR3 coding sequence is TGTGCCAGCAGCTTAGCACTCATCCAAGAGACCCAGTACTTC.

This clone turned up a few times. The rearrangement links TRBV10-3 to TRBJ2-5, with TRBD2 identical over 7 bases. The ends lost 8 bases at V and 0 bases at J; junction bases unmatched: 9. There are 15 residues in the CDR3. The V gene's germline CDR1 is ENHRY and CDR2 SYGVKD. This CDR3 reads CAIAPGLNHQETQYF. DNA of the CDR3: TGTGCCATCGCCCCGGGACTAAATCACCAAGAGACCCAGTACTTC.

The chain joins TRBV28 to TRBJ1-5; 9 bases match TRBD1. The CDR3 consists of 19 residues. Unmatched junction bases numbered 17, after V lost 6 bases and J lost 2 bases. The germline V gene encodes CDR1 MDHEN and CDR2 SYDVKM. CDR3 region: CASRPGGTGRSLRNQPQHF. The CDR3 DNA follows: TGTGCCAGCAGACCAGGTGGGACAGGGCGATCTTTGCGCAATCAGCCCCAGCATTTT. The complete variable domain, with remaining parts taken from reference TRBV28 and TRBJ1-5, reads DVKVTQSSRYLVKRTGEKVFLECVQDMDHENMFWYRQDPGLGLRLIYFSYDVKMKEKGDIPEGYSVSREKKERFSLILESASTNQTSMYLCASRPGGTGRSLRNQPQHFGDGTRLSIL.

The V and J genes are TRBV6-1 and TRBJ2-7, with a tentative D call TRBD2 (6 bases). The V end lost 5 bases, the J end lost 6 bases, and 17 bases lay between the germline ends. The CDR3 totals 14 residues. Germline assignment: CDR1 MNHNS and CDR2 SASEGT. The CDR3 loop reads CASSPGTSGSEQYF. CDR3 sequence (DNA): TGTGCCAGCAGTCCCGGGACCAGCGGGTCCGAGCAGTACTTC.

This chain's CDR3 is CASSLGTSGASTDTQYF. CDR3 nucleotides: TGTGCCAGCAGCTTAGGGACTAGCGGTGCTAGCACAGATACGCAGTATTTT. The chain joins TRBV7-9 to TRBJ2-3, with 10 bases that match TRBD2. With 1 base clipped from V and 0 bases from J, the junction kept 4 bases outside the gene matches. Germline lookup yields CDR1 SEHNR and CDR2 FQNEAQ (reference sequence). The CDR3 consists of 17 residues.

This clone appeared once. This chain links TRBV27 with TRBJ1-5; 7 bases line up with TRBD1. Trimming at V came to 4 bases and at J to 7 bases, leaving 10 bases not matched to a gene. This CDR3 has 15 amino acids. Germline loops: CDR1 MNHEY, CDR2 SMNVEV (reference sequence). This CDR3 reads CASSSARQGGQPQHF. DNA for the CDR3: TGTGCCAGCAGTTCCGCAAGACAGGGCGGGCAGCCCCAGCATTTT.

The J gene is TRBJ2-3, the V gene TRBV5-1, with 10 bases matching TRBD2. This CDR3 spans 14 amino acids. Germline trimming cut 5 bases from V and 5 bases from J; bases unmatched to any gene: 5. The V gene's germline CDR1 is SGHRS and CDR2 YFSETQ. In DNA, the CDR3 is TGCGCCAGCAGTGAGACTAGCGGGTTAGATACGCAGTATTTT. This sequence encodes CASSETSGLDTQYF.

J is TRBJ1-5 and V is TRBV19; the match to TRBD1 covers 7 bases. V shed 5 bases and J 6 bases; nucleotides not matched to a gene: 7. The V gene's germline CDR1 is LNHDA and CDR2 SQIVND (reference sequence). This CDR3 is 14 amino acids long. CDR3 protein: CASSETGPGQPQHF. CDR3 nucleotide sequence: TGTGCCAGTAGTGAGACAGGGCCGGGTCAGCCCCAGCATTTT. Combining the CDR3 with reference TRBV19 and TRBJ1-5 gives the whole variable domain DGGITQSPKYLFRKEGQNVTLSCEQNLNHDAMYWYRQDPGQGLRLIYYSQIVNDFQKGDIAEGYSVSREKKESFPLTVTSAQKNPTAFYLCASSETGPGQPQHFGDGTRLSIL.

The V call is TRBV6-6, the J call TRBJ1-1; D possibly corresponds to TRBD1 (5 bases). The ends were cut back, 6 bases at V and 1 base at J, with 9 bases in the middle. The CDR3 is made up of 13 amino acids. Germline CDR1 and CDR2: MNHNY and SVGAGI (reference sequence). The CDR3 region is CASSSGQNTEAFF. The CDR3 DNA reads TGTGCCAGCAGCTCTGGACAGAACACTGAAGCTTTCTTT.

J is TRBJ2-1 and V is TRBV18; 8 bases are shared with TRBD1. J lost 7 bases, V lost 3 bases, and 2 bases had no gene match. The CDR3 totals 13 residues. Germline CDR1 reads KGHSH; CDR2 reads LQKENI. The CDR3 DNA reads as TGTGCCAGCTCACCCCAGGGGGCGAATGAGCAGTTCTTC. This encodes CASSPQGANEQFF.

The rearrangement joins TRBV6-5 to TRBJ2-2, with 7 bases that match TRBD2. Looked up from germline, CDR1 is MNHEY and CDR2 is SVGAGI. The CDR3 consists of 14 residues. The V gene end was trimmed by 10 bases and the J gene end by 7 bases; junction bases not matched to a gene: 12. The CDR3 DNA sequence: TGTGCCACCGAACCGGGACTAAGAGGCGGGGAGCTGTTTTTT. The encoded protein is CATEPGLRGGELFF.

The table lists this clone with a few counts. The chain employs TRBV5-4 and TRBJ1-1, with D possibly matching TRBD1 (6 bases). The V end was cut by 4 bases, the J end by 0 bases, with 16 bases between. This CDR3 has 16 residues. From germline, CDR1 is SGHNT and CDR2 YYREEE (reference sequence). CDR3 loop: CASSAPDRTMNTEAFF. The DNA for the CDR3 is TGTGCCAGCAGCGCTCCCGACAGGACGATGAACACTGAAGCTTTCTTT.

The chain joins TRBV7-9 to TRBJ2-2; possible D gene TRBD2, 6 bases. The germline V gene encodes CDR1 SEHNR and CDR2 FQNEAQ (reference sequence). The CDR3 consists of 15 residues. Trimming stripped 6 bases from V and 3 bases from J, with 14 bases between. The CDR3, as DNA: TGTGCCAGCAGTCGATCCGGGACTCACACCGGGGAGCTGTTTTTT. Translating gives CASSRSGTHTGELFF.

The chain employs TRBV5-8 and TRBJ1-5; D not resolved. With 6 bases removed from V and 1 base from J, the gap between germline ends came to 14 bases. CDR3 length equals 15 residues. The germline V gene has CDR1 SGHTS and CDR2 YDEGEE. CDR3 in amino acids: CASTVDFRSNQPQHF. In DNA, the CDR3 is TGTGCCAGCACCGTTGACTTCCGAAGCAATCAGCCCCAGCATTTT.

The J gene is TRBJ1-1, the V gene TRBV19; the match to TRBD1 covers 8 bases. Trimming at V came to 6 bases and at J to 6 bases, leaving 9 bases not matched to a gene. In germline, CDR1 is LNHDA, CDR2 SQIVND (reference sequence). The CDR3 totals 14 residues. CDR3 sequence: CASSNQQGAAEAFF. DNA for the CDR3: TGTGCCAGTAGCAACCAGCAGGGGGCGGCTGAAGCTTTCTTT. The full variable domain, completed using reference TRBV19 and TRBJ1-1, is DGGITQSPKYLFRKEGQNVTLSCEQNLNHDAMYWYRQDPGQGLRLIYYSQIVNDFQKGDIAEGYSVSREKKESFPLTVTSAQKNPTAFYLCASSNQQGAAEAFFGQGTRLTVV.

CDR3 sequence reads: CATLDRAGDTIYF. CDR3 nucleotides: TGTGCCACCCTTGACAGGGCAGGGGACACCATATATTTT. V and J are TRBV28 and TRBJ1-3, with 7 bases matching TRBD1. The CDR3 extends over 13 amino acids. V lost 10 bases to trimming and J lost 8 bases; unmatched junction nucleotides: 11. CDR1 MDHEN and CDR2 SYDVKM come from the germline V gene.

This clone was seen more than once but under ten times. The V gene is TRBV7-9, the J gene TRBJ1-2, with D perhaps matching TRBD1 (5 bases). There are 17 residues in the CDR3. Per germline, CDR1 SEHNR and CDR2 FQNEAQ (reference sequence). V was pared by 0 bases and J by 3 bases, with 17 bases between. In DNA form, the CDR3 reads TGTGCCAGCAGCTTAGCAGTTGGTCGGGGGTGGGACTATGGCTACACCTTC. Translating it yields CASSLAVGRGWDYGYTF.

There are a few counts of this clone. The CDR3 loop is CASSYLLAGAYEQYF. The CDR3 coding sequence is TGTGCCAGCAGTTACCTCCTTGCGGGGGCCTACGAGCAGTACTTC. The rearrangement uses TRBV6-5 and TRBJ2-7, with 7 bases that match TRBD2. With V trimmed by 2 bases and J by 2 bases, 6 bases remained unmatched. The CDR3 is 15 amino acids. Germline CDR1 and CDR2: MNHEY and SVGAGI.

The chain joins TRBV6-6 to TRBJ1-3; TRBD1 might be the D (6 bases). Deletions cut 6 bases from V and 0 bases from J, with 15 bases between. CDR3 length: 16 residues. Looked up from germline, CDR1 is MNHNY and CDR2 is SVGAGI (reference sequence). The CDR3: CASSPRQVSSGNTIYF. The CDR3 bases are TGTGCCAGCAGCCCTCGACAGGTCAGCTCTGGAAACACCATATATTTT.